Listed here are 10 T cell receptor beta chains from one sample, sequenced in a study of T cells in localized non-small cell lung cancer. Some clones are missing from TCRdb's copy, which holds only in-frame ones; the method was immunoSEQ multiplex PCR. Found here are around 100,000 clones, about nine tenths of them singletons; the top ten hold approximately 15%. The input for sequencing was peripheral blood, taken before any cancer treatment. These receptors were obtained from a man aged 40 to 70 with stage I squamous cell lung carcinoma.

This clone has just a few counts. V and J are TRBV4-2 and TRBJ2-3; no reliable D call. Germline CDR1 reads LGHNA; CDR2 reads YNFKEQ. This CDR3 region has 15 residues. V was pared by 3 bases and J by 2 bases, with 12 bases between. The CDR3 sequence: CASSQMGGATDTQYF. The CDR3 DNA reads as TGTGCCAGCAGCCAGATGGGTGGCGCCACAGATACGCAGTATTTT.

The chain carries TRBV19 and TRBJ2-2; the D gene could be TRBD1 or TRBD2 (5 bases each). CDR3 length: 17 amino acids. Germline loops: CDR1 LNHDA, CDR2 SQIVND (reference sequence). The ends were cut back, 6 bases at V and 7 bases at J, with 24 bases in the middle. The CDR3: CASSLRSGTIGNGELFF. The CDR3 nucleotides read TGTGCCAGTAGCCTACGCTCCGGGACGATCGGAAACGGGGAGCTGTTTTTT.

This rearrangement joins TRBV30 to TRBJ1-3, with TRBD1 matching over 8 bases. Germline loops: CDR1 GTSNPN, CDR2 SVGIG (reference sequence). The CDR3 extends over 13 amino acids. V was pared by 5 bases and J by 1 base, with 1 base of the junction left unmatched. CDR3 sequence reads: CAWQGASGNTIYF. The CDR3 nucleotides are TGTGCCTGGCAGGGGGCTTCTGGAAACACCATATATTTT.

The chain links TRBV10-3 to TRBJ1-1; D uncertain. Germline V gene lookup returns CDR1 ENHRY and CDR2 SYGVKD. This CDR3 has 14 amino acids. The V and J ends lost 7 bases and 2 bases respectively, with 14 bases between them. The CDR3 reads CAIKVFSTNTEAFF. CDR3 DNA: TGTGCCATCAAAGTCTTCAGCACTAACACTGAAGCTTTCTTT.

The J gene is TRBJ2-7, the V gene TRBV27; 7 nucleotides line up with TRBD1. Unmatched junction bases numbered 5, after V lost 4 bases and J lost 2 bases. Germline V gene sequence: CDR1 MNHEY, CDR2 SMNVEV (reference sequence). The CDR3 covers 14 residues. This chain's CDR3 is CASSSDRAPYEQYF. The DNA for the CDR3 is TGTGCCAGCAGTTCCGACAGGGCCCCCTACGAGCAGTACTTC.

About this clone: The junction does not match germline at one end; this may be a read error. The genes are TRBV9 and TRBJ2-2; TRBD2 is a possible D gene (6 bases). The CDR3 runs 17 residues. Germline V lookup: CDR1 SGDLS, CDR2 YYNGEE. CDR3 nucleotides: TGTGCCAGCACCAGCCGGGGGACCCGAGGGAACACCGGGGAGCTGGTTTTT. Amino acid sequence: CASTSRGTRGNTGELVF.

J is TRBJ2-7 and V is TRBV9; 8 nucleotides align to TRBD2. V lost 4 bases and J lost 0; bases outside the gene matches: 3. The CDR3 length is 14 residues. Germline V gene lookup returns CDR1 SGDLS and CDR2 YYNGEE. The CDR3 DNA sequence: TGTGCCAGCAGCTTTAGCGGGGACTCCTACGAGCAGTACTTC. Translating gives CASSFSGDSYEQYF.

The rearrangement links TRBV5-6 to TRBJ1-2; 9 positions match TRBD1. Trimming took 4 bases from V and 4 from J; bases not matched to a gene: 8. CDR1 SGHDT and CDR2 YYEEEE come from the germline V gene. This CDR3 spans 15 amino acids. In DNA form, the CDR3 reads TGTGCCAGCAGCGCCGGGACAGGGAAGGCCTATGGCTACACCTTC. Protein sequence: CASSAGTGKAYGYTF.

This sequence joins TRBV5-1 and TRBJ2-5, with 10 bases lining up with TRBD1. This CDR3 spans 16 amino acids. J lost 6 bases, V lost 1 base, and 9 bases had no gene match. Germline V lookup: CDR1 SGHRS, CDR2 YFSETQ. CDR3 bases: TGCGCCAGCAGCTTGACCCGACAGGGGGCTGGTCAGACCCAGTACTTC. This translates into CASSLTRQGAGQTQYF.

The V call is TRBV7-9, the J call TRBJ2-2, with D perhaps TRBD1 or TRBD2 (5 bases each). Germline CDR1 is SEHNR and CDR2 is FQNEAQ (reference sequence). V lost 4 bases and J lost 8, with 11 bases in between. This CDR3 comprises 13 residues. The DNA for the CDR3 is TGTGCCAGCAGCTCCAGTGGGGGTGGGGAGCTGTTTTTT. This translates into CASSSSGGGELFF.